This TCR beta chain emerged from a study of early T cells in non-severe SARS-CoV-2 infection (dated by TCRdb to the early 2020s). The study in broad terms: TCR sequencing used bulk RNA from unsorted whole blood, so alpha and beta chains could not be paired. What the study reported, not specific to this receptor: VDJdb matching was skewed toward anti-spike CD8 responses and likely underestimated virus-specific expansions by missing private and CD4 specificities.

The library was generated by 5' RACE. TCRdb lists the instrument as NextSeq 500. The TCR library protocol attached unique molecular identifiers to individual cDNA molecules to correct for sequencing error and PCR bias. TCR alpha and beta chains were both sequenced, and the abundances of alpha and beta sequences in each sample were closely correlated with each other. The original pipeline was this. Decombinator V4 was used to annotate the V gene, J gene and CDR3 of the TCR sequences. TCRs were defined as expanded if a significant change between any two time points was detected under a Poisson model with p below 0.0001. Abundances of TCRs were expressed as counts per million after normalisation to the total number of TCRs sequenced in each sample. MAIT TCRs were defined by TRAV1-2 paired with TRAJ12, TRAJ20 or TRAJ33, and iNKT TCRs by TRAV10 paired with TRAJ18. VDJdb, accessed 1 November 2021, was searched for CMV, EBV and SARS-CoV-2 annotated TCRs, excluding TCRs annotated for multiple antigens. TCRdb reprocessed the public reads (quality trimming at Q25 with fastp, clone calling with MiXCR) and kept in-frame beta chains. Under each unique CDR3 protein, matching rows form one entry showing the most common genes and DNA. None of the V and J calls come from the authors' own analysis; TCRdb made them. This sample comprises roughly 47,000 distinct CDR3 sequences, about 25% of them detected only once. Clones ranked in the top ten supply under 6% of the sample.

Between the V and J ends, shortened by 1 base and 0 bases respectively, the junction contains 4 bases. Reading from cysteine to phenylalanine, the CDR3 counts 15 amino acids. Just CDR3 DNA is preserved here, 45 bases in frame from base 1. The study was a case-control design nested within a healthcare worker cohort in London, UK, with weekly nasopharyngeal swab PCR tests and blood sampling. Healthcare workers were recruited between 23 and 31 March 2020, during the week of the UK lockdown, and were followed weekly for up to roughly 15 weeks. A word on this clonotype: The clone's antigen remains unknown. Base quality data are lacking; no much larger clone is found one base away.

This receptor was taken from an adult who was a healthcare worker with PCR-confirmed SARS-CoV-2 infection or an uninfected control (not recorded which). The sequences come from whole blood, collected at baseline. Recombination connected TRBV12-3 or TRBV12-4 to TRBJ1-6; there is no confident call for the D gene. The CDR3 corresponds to CASSLGSSYNSPLHF. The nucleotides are TGTGCCAGCAGTTTAGGGAGCTCCTATAATTCACCCCTCCACTTT.